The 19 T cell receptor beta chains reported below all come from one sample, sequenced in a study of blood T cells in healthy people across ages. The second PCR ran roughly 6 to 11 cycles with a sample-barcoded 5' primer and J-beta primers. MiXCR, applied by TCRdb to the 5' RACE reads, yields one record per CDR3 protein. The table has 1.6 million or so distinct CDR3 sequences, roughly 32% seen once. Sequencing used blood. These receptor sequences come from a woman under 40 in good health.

CDR3 in DNA: TGTGCCAGCAGTGAAATAAGGCCAGATAATAATTCACCCCTCCACTTT. Translation: CASSEIRPDNNSPLHF. The genes are TRBV6-1 and TRBJ1-6; D gene uncertain. With 2 bases removed from V and 5 bases from J, the gap between germline ends came to 13 bases. Germline CDR1 reads MNHNS; CDR2 reads SASEGT. CDR3 length: 16 amino acids.

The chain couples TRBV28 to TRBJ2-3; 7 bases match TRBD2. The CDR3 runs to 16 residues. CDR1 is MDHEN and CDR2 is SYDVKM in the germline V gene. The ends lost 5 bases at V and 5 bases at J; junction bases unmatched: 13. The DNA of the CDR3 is TGTGCCAGCAGTACTGGGGGGGGAGGCCGCAGAGATACGCAGTATTTT. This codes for CASSTGGGGRRDTQYF.

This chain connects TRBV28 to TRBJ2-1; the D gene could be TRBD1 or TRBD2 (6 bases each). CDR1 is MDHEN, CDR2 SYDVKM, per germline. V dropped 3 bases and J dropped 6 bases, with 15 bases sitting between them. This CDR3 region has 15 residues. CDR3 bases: TGTGCCAGCAGTTTCCAGGGGAGGAACTGCAATGAGCAGTTCTTC. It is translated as CASSFQGRNCNEQFF.

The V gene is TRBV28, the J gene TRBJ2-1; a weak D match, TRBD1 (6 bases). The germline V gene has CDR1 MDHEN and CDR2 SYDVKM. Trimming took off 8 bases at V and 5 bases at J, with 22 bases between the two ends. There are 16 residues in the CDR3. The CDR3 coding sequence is TGTGCCAGCTCGGAAAATACAGGGAAGGGGCACAATGAGCAGTTCTTC. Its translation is CASSENTGKGHNEQFF.

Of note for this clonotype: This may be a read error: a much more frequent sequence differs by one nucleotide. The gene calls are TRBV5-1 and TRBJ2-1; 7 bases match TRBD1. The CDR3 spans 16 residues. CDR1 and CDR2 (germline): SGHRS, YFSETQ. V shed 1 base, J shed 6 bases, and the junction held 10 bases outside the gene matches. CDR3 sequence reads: CASSLTRDSLGNEQFF. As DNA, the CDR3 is TGCGCCAGCAGCTTGACCCGGGACAGTTTAGGCAATGAGCAGTTCTTC.

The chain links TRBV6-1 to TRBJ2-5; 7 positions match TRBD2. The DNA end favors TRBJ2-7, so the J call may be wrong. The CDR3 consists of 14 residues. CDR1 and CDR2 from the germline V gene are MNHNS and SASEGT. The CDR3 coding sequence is TGTGCCAGCTCAAACCGGGGGGTCGAATACGAGCAGTACTTC. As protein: CASSNRGVEYEQYF.

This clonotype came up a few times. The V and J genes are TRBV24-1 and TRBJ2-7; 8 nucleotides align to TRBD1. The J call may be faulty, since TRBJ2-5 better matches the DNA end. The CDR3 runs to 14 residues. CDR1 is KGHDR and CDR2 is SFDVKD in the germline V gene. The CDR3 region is CATSDPGQGETQYF. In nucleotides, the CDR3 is TGTGCCACCAGTGACCCAGGACAGGGTGAGACCCAGTACTTC.

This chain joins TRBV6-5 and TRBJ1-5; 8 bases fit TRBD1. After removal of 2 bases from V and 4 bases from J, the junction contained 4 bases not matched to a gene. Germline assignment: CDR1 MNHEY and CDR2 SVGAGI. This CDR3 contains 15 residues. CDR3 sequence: CASSYGQGPNQPQHF. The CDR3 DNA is TGTGCCAGCAGTTACGGACAGGGCCCTAATCAGCCCCAGCATTTT.

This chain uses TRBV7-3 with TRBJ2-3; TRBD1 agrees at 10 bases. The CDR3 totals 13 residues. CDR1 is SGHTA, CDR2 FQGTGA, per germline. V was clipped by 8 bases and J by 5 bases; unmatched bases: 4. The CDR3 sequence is CASGRDRGDTQYF. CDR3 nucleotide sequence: TGTGCCAGCGGCAGGGACAGGGGAGATACGCAGTATTTT.

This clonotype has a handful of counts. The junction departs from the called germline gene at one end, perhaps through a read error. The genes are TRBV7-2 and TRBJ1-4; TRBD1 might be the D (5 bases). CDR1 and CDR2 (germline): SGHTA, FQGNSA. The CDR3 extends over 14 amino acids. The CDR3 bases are TGTGCAAGCAGCTTAGAGGGGTTCAATGAAAAACTGTTTTTT. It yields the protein CASSLEGFNEKLFF.

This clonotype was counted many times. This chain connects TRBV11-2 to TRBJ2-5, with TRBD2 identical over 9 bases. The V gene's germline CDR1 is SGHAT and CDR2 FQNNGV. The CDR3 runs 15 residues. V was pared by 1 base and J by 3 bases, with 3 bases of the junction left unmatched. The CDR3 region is CASSLASGEKETQYF. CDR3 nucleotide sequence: TGTGCCAGCAGCTTAGCTAGCGGGGAAAAAGAGACCCAGTACTTC.

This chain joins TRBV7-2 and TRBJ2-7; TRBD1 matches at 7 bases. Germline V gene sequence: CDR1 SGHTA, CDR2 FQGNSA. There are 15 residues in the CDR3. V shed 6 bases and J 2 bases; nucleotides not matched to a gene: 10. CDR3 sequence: CASRQNRDSAYEQYF. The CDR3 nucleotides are TGTGCCAGCAGGCAAAACCGGGACAGCGCCTACGAGCAGTACTTC.

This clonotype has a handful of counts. The CDR3 spells CSASGSLGNEQFF. The CDR3 bases are TGCAGTGCTAGCGGGAGTTTGGGCAATGAGCAGTTCTTC. This sequence joins TRBV20-1 and TRBJ2-1, with D maybe TRBD2 (6 bases). Germline V CDR1 and CDR2: DFQATT, SNEGSKA (reference sequence). CDR3 length: 13 amino acids. Trimming shortened V by 3 bases and J by 6 bases, and 12 bases separated the two germline ends.

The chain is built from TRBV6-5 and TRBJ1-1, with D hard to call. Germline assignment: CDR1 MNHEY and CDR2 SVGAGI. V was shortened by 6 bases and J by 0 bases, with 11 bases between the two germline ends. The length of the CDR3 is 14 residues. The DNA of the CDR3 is TGTGCCAGCAGCCTTTCAGAGGTGAACACTGAAGCTTTCTTT. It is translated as CASSLSEVNTEAFF.

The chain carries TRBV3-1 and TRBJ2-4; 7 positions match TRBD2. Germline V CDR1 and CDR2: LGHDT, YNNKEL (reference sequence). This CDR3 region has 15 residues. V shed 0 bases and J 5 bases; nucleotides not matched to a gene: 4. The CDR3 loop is CASSQEFLAENIQYF. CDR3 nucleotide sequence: TGTGCCAGCAGCCAAGAGTTTCTAGCGGAAAACATTCAGTACTTC.

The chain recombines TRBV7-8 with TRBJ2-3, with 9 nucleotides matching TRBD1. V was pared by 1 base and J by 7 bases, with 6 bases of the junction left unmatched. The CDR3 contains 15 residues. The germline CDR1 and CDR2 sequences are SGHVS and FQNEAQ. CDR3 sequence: CASSLVGGQGHTQYF. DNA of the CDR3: TGTGCCAGCAGCTTAGTAGGTGGACAGGGGCATACGCAGTATTTT.

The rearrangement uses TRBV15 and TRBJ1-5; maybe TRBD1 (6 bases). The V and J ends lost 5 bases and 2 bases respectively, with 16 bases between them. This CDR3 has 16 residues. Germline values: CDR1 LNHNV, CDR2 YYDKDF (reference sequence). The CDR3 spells CATSEGEALGNQPQHF. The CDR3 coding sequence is TGTGCCACCAGCGAGGGGGAGGCATTGGGCAATCAGCCCCAGCATTTT.

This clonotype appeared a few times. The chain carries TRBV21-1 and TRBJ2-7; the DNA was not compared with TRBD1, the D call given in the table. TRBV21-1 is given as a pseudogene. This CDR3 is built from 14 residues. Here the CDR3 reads CASATTGNIYEQYF. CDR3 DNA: TGTGCCAGCGCTACTACAGGGAATATCTACGAGCAGTACTTC.

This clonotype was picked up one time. The CDR3 sequence is CASSPRTPDGAKNIQYF. The CDR3 nucleotides are TGCGCCAGCAGCCCCCGAACCCCGGACGGGGCCAAAAACATTCAGTACTTC. The gene calls are TRBV4-1 and TRBJ2-4, with no clear D. The CDR3 has 17 residues. Trimming removed 4 bases from V and 1 base from J, with 17 bases in between. Looked up from germline, CDR1 is MGHRA and CDR2 is YSYEKL.